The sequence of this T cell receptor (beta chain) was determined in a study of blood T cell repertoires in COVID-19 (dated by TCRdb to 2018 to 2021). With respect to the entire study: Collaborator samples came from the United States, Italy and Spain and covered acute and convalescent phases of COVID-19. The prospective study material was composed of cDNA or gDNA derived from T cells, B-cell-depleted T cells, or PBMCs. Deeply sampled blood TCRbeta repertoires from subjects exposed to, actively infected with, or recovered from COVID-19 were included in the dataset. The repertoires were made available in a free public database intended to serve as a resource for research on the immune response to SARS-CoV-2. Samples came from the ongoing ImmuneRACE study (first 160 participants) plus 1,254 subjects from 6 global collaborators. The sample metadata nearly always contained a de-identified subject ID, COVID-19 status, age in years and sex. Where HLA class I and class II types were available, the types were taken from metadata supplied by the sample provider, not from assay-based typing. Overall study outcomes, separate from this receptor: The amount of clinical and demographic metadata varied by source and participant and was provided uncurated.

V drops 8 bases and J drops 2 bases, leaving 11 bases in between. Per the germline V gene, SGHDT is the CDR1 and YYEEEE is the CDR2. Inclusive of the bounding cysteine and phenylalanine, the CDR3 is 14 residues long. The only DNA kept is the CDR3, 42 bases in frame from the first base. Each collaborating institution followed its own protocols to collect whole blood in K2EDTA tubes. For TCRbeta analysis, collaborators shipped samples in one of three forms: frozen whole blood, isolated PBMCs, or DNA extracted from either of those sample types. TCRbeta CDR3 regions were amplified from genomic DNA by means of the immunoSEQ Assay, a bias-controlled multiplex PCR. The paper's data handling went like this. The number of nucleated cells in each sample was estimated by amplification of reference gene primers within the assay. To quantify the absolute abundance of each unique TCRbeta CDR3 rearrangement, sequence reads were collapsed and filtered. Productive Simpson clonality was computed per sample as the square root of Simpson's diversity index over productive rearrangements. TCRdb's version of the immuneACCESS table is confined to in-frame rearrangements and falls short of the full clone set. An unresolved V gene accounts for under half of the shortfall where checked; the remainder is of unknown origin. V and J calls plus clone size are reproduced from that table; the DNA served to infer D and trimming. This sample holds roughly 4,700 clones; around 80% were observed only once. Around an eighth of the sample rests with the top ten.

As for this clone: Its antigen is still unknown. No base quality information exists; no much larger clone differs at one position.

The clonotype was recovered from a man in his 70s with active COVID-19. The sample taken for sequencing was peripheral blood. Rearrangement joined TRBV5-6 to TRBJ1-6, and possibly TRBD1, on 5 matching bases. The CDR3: CASGRRAYNSPLHF. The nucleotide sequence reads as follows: TGTGCCAGTGGTCGCAGGGCCTATAATTCACCCCTCCACTTT.